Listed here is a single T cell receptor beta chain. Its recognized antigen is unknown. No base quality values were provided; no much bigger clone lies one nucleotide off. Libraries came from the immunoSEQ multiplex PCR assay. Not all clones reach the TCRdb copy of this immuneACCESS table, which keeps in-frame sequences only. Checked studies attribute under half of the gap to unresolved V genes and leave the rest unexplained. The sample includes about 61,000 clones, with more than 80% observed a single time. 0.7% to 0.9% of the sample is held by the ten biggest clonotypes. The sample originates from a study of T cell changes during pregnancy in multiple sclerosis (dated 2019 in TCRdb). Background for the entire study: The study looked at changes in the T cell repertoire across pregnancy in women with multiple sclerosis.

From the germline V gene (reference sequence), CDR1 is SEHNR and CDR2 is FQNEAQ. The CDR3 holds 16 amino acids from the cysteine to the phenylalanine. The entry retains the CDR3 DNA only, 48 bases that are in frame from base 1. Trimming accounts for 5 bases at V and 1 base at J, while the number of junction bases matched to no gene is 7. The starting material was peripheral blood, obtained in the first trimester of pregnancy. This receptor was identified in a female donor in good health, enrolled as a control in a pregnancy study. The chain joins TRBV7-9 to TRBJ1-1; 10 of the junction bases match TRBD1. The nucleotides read TGTGCCAGCAGCGCGGGGACAGGGGTTAGGAACACTGAAGCTTTCTTT. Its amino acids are CASSAGTGVRNTEAFF.